These T cell receptor beta chains were read from a single sample in a study of blood T cell repertoires in COVID-19. The protocol was immunoSEQ multiplex PCR, while the TCRdb copy is restricted to in-frame clones and leaves out a portion. The profile shows some 490,000 clones, 70% to 90% of them singletons. The sequencing input was PBMCs or T cells enriched from blood (not recorded which). The receptors originated from a woman aged 55-69 years who had recovered from COVID-19. The CDR3 runs from the conserved cysteine through the conserved F or W. The order of the fields is V gene, D gene, J gene, clone size, CDR3 length, CDR3 DNA, CDR3 protein. A D gene is named only where the DNA matches it firmly. Expanded clones get a size class; other rows say once, few or many, or leave the size out.

>TRBV2|TRBD1|TRBJ1-2|once|14
TGTGCCAGCAGTCGACAGGGGGCAAACTATGGCTACACCTTC
CASSRQGANYGYTF
>TRBV6-9|TRBD2|TRBJ2-3|NA|15
TGTGCCAGCAGTTACGGGACTAGTTTCACAGATACGCAGTATTTT
CASSYGTSFTDTQYF
>TRBV5-1|TRBD1|TRBJ1-2|NA|14
TGCGCCAGCAGCCTCGGACAGGATGGGGATGGCTACACCTTC
CASSLGQDGDGYTF
>TRBV24-1|NA|TRBJ2-2|NA|12
TGTGCCACCAGTTGGGGCGGCGGGGAGCTGTTTTTT
CATSWGGGELFF
>TRBV2|TRBD1|TRBJ1-5|few|14
TGTGCCAGCGGGACAGCCCTCATCAATCAGCCCCAGCATTTT
CASGTALINQPQHF
>TRBV10-3|TRBD1|TRBJ1-5|once|14
TGTGCCACCCAAGGGACAGGGGAGATGGGGCCCCAGCATTTT
CATQGTGEMGPQHF
>TRBV7-8|NA|TRBJ2-5|once|13
TGTGCACCCCGGGCGGGGACTCAGGAGACCCAGTACTTC
CAPRAGTQETQYF
>TRBV19|TRBD2|TRBJ2-7|NA|15
TGTGCCAGTAGTACTACTAGCGGGGGGACCTACGAGCAGTACTTC
CASSTTSGGTYEQYF
>TRBV24-1|NA|TRBJ1-1|NA|13
TGTGCCACTGTCGACAGGATGAACACTGAAGCTTTCTTT
CATVDRMNTEAFF
>TRBV24-1|NA|TRBJ2-5|NA|12
TGTGCCACCAGTGATTTCGGGGAGACCCAGTACTTC
CATSDFGETQYF
>TRBV19|NA|TRBJ1-4|NA|11
TGTGCCAGTAGTATATACAGAGAACTGTTTTTT
CASSIYRELFF
>TRBV18|TRBD2|TRBJ2-1|few|17
TGTGCCAGCTCACCGGCGCGGGGGGCCCCCTCTCAGAATGAGCAGTTCTTC
CASSPARGAPSQNEQFF
>TRBV5-1|NA|TRBJ2-7|NA|14
TGCGCCAGCAGCTACGAGACTGGACTCTACGAGCAGTACTTC
CASSYETGLYEQYF
>TRBV5-1|TRBD2|TRBJ2-7|NA|15
TGCGCCAGCAGCTTGGATAGCGGGGGGGTCTACGAGCAGTACTTC
CASSLDSGGVYEQYF
>TRBV3-1/TRBV3-2|TRBD1|TRBJ1-2|NA|15
TGTGCCAGCAGCCGTGGACAGGGGTATAACTATGGCTACACCTTC
CASSRGQGYNYGYTF
>TRBV9|NA|TRBJ1-1|NA|12
TGTGCCAGCAGCAGAGACGACTTTGAAGCTTTCTTT
CASSRDDFEAFF
>TRBV5-5|NA|TRBJ1-1|NA|15
TGTGCCAGCAGCGCAGCCGGACTCATGAACACTGAAGCTTTCTTT
CASSAAGLMNTEAFF
>TRBV4-1|NA|TRBJ1-2|NA|16
TGCGCCAGCAGCCATTTTGAAGGGGACTTTAACTATGGCTACACCTTC
CASSHFEGDFNYGYTF
>TRBV7-9|TRBD1|TRBJ2-7|NA|13
TGTGCCAGCAGCTCCGACAGGGGGCGTGAGCAGTACTTC
CASSSDRGREQYF
>TRBV13|NA|TRBJ2-2|NA|14
TGTGCCAGCAGCTTAGCGGTCAACACCGGGGAGCTGTTTTTT
CASSLAVNTGELFF
>TRBV5-1|TRBD1|TRBJ1-3|NA|18
TGCGCCAGCAGCTTGAAGGACAGGGGGCACAGCTCTGGAAACACCATATATTTT
CASSLKDRGHSSGNTIYF
>TRBV27|NA|TRBJ2-4|NA|17
TGTGCCAGCAGATCCCCTACAGGGACCCTAGCCAAAAACATTCAGTACTTC
CASRSPTGTLAKNIQYF
>TRBV5-1|NA|TRBJ1-1|NA|13
TGCGCCAGCAGCTGGGGGGGAAGCTCTGAAGCTTTCTTT
CASSWGGSSEAFF
>TRBV5-4|NA|TRBJ1-2|NA|15
TGTGCCAGCAGCTCGCCAGTGGGGAGTAACTATGGCTACACCTTC
CASSSPVGSNYGYTF